The following is a TCR beta chain sequence with its context. The data derive from a study of graft-versus-host responses after intestinal transplantation. Clones were sequenced by immunoSEQ multiplex PCR, and TCRdb holds only the in-frame ones, with some missing. Here the sample spans 15,000 or so clones, approximately 32% being singletons. Trimming cost V 6 bases and J 6 bases, with 9 bases left between them. The CDR3 spans 12 residues. The germline CDR1 and CDR2 sequences are ENHRY and SYGVKD. This clonotype was sampled from a human patient who received an intestinal transplant. Sequencing was performed on alloreactive CD4+ T cells from a mixed lymphocyte reaction culture, taken before intestinal transplant. This sample's subset: CFSE-low proliferating T cells sorted from roughly 6-day pre-transplant mixed lymphocyte reaction (GvH or HvG direction). The chain carries TRBV10-3 and TRBJ2-1; no definite D call. This chain's CDR3 is CAISHRSNEQFF. For the CDR3, the DNA is TGTGCCATCAGCCATAGGTCCAATGAGCAGTTCTTC.